These T cell receptor beta chains were read from a single sample in a study of cytomegalovirus exposure and HLA in healthy donors. Method: immunoSEQ multiplex PCR; TCRdb's copy keeps in-frame clones and lacks some. The table lists 250,000 or so clones, 75% to 85% of them singletons, with 8% in the top ten. Sequenced: PBMCs. Receptor source: a woman aged 60 to 75 in good health and CMV-seropositive. The CDR3 runs from the conserved cysteine through the conserved F or W. The D gene is left open where the match is weak. For some rows the clone size is stated as once, few or many, or as a class when expanded; others skip it.

clone size: NA
D gene: TRBD1
J gene: TRBJ1-6
V gene: TRBV5-6
CDR3 DNA: TGTGCCAGCAGCTTGGGAAAGGGGGCACGGGATTCACCCCTCCACTTT
CDR3 protein: CASSLGKGARDSPLHF

clone size: NA
D gene: NA
J gene: TRBJ1-1
V gene: TRBV19
CDR3 DNA: TGTGCCAGTAGTCCACTGACGGGTTTAGGCACTGAAGCTTTCTTT
CDR3 protein: CASSPLTGLGTEAFF

clone size: NA
D gene: NA
J gene: TRBJ2-2
V gene: TRBV2
CDR3 DNA: TGTGCCAGCAGTGTTACAGGGTACACCGGGGAGCTGTTTTTT
CDR3 protein: CASSVTGYTGELFF

clone size: NA
D gene: TRBD1
J gene: TRBJ1-4
V gene: TRBV7-9
CDR3 DNA: TGTGCCAGCAGCTTACGGCGTCCCGGGACAGGGGGCGAGGGTGAAAAACTGTTTTTT
CDR3 protein: CASSLRRPGTGGEGEKLFF

clone size: once
D gene: TRBD1
J gene: TRBJ1-1
V gene: TRBV5-1
CDR3 DNA: TGCGCCAGCAGGTTGACAGGGGAATTTCGGGCTTTCTTT
CDR3 protein: CASRLTGEFRAFF

clone size: once
D gene: NA
J gene: TRBJ1-4
V gene: TRBV5-1
CDR3 DNA: TGCGCCGGCAGCTCGGCAGGGTACCCTAATGAAAAACTGTTTTTT
CDR3 protein: CAGSSAGYPNEKLFF

clone size: NA
D gene: TRBD1
J gene: TRBJ1-3
V gene: TRBV30
CDR3 DNA: TGTGCCTGGAGTAGAGACAGGGGTGGAAACACCATATATTTT
CDR3 protein: CAWSRDRGGNTIYF

clone size: NA
D gene: TRBD1
J gene: TRBJ1-2
V gene: TRBV11-2
CDR3 DNA: TGTGCCAGCAGCTTGGGACAGCACCTCTATGGCTACACCTTC
CDR3 protein: CASSLGQHLYGYTF

clone size: NA
D gene: TRBD1
J gene: TRBJ2-5
V gene: TRBV5-6
CDR3 DNA: TGTGCCAGCAGCTTGGAGGGACAGGAGAGGGCCCAGTACTTC
CDR3 protein: CASSLEGQERAQYF

clone size: once
D gene: NA
J gene: TRBJ2-7
V gene: TRBV7-2
CDR3 DNA: TGTGCCAGCAGCTTAAATTTAGTGTACGAGCAGTACTTC
CDR3 protein: CASSLNLVYEQYF

clone size: once
D gene: NA
J gene: TRBJ1-2
V gene: TRBV5-4
CDR3 DNA: TGTGCCAGCAGCCCGGGACTTACCTCGGGAGGCTACACCTTC
CDR3 protein: CASSPGLTSGGYTF